Presented here are 11 T cell receptor beta chains from one specimen sequenced in a study of blood T cell repertoires in COVID-19. Assay: immunoSEQ multiplex PCR; the TCRdb copy retains only in-frame clones and omits some. The sample records 100,000 or so clones, 84% being singletons. The sequenced material came from peripheral blood. The receptors were gathered from a middle-aged man with active or convalescent COVID-19.

The chain has TRBV19 and TRBJ2-2, with 7 bases that match TRBD1. V was pared by 7 bases and J by 0 bases, with 5 bases of the junction left unmatched. CDR3 size: 15 residues. Germline V lookup: CDR1 LNHDA, CDR2 SQIVND (reference sequence). DNA of the CDR3: TGTGCCAGTAAGACAGGGCCCACGAACACCGGGGAGCTGTTTTTT. This codes for CASKTGPTNTGELFF.

This clone was found a few times. CDR3 bases: TGTGCCAGCGGGCAGGGGAGACCTACTAGAAACACCATATATTTT. Protein: CASGQGRPTRNTIYF. The chain recombines TRBV27 with TRBJ1-3, with D possibly being TRBD1 (6 bases). The V gene's germline CDR1 is MNHEY and CDR2 SMNVEV (reference sequence). The V end was cut by 8 bases, the J end by 5 bases, with 19 bases between. This CDR3 comprises 15 residues.

The chain links TRBV7-3 to TRBJ2-1; 11 bases are shared with TRBD2. Germline lookup yields CDR1 SGHTA and CDR2 FQGTGA. V gave up 5 bases and J gave up 8 bases; unmatched junction bases: 8. The CDR3 spans 15 residues. CDR3 amino acids: CASSPTSGGTYEQFF. In DNA, the CDR3 is TGTGCCAGCAGCCCAACTAGCGGGGGCACGTATGAGCAGTTCTTC. Drawing the rest from reference TRBV7-3 and TRBJ2-1, the complete variable domain is GAGVSQTPSNKVTEKGKYVELRCDPISGHTALYWYRQSLGQGPEFLIYFQGTGAADDSGLPNDRFFAVRPEGSVSTLKIQRTERGDSAVYLCASSPTSGGTYEQFFGPGTRLTVL.

The CDR3 DNA sequence: TGTGCCATCACCAGGGCCATGAACACTGAAGCTTTCTTT. Protein product: CAITRAMNTEAFF. The genes are TRBV10-3 and TRBJ1-1; TRBD1 is a possible D gene (5 bases). This CDR3 contains 13 residues. Germline V CDR1 and CDR2: ENHRY, SYGVKD. V lost 7 bases, J lost 0 bases, and 9 bases lay in between.

The rearrangement joins TRBV6-2 or TRBV6-3 to TRBJ2-3; D gene ambiguous. This CDR3 region has 12 residues. V lost 4 bases and J lost 2, with 4 bases in between. Germline CDR1 and CDR2: MNHEY and SVGEGT. The DNA of the CDR3 is TGTGCCAGCAGTTTAAACACAGATACGCAGTATTTT. Translating it yields CASSLNTDTQYF.

The gene calls are TRBV12-5 and TRBJ2-2; possible D gene TRBD1, 5 bases. Between the trimmed V and J ends, which lost 4 bases and 5 bases, there was a span of 11 bases. Germline V gene lookup returns CDR1 LGHNT and CDR2 FRNRAP. This CDR3 is 14 amino acids long. The CDR3 region is CASGWAGWTGELFF. Here the CDR3 DNA reads TGTGCTAGTGGTTGGGCAGGGTGGACCGGGGAGCTGTTTTTT.

The rearrangement uses TRBV27 and TRBJ2-5; 9 nucleotides line up with TRBD1. The CDR3 totals 14 residues. Per germline, CDR1 MNHEY and CDR2 SMNVEV (reference sequence). The J segment lost 5 bases and the V segment lost 4 bases, leaving 5 bases of the junction unmatched. CDR3 protein: CASSSWTGEETQYF. The CDR3 DNA is TGTGCCAGCAGTTCCTGGACAGGGGAGGAGACCCAGTACTTC.

The gene calls are TRBV2 and TRBJ1-3; D call uncertain. This CDR3 spans 12 amino acids. The germline V gene encodes CDR1 SNHLY and CDR2 FYNNEI. V was trimmed by 6 bases and J by 0 bases, leaving 3 bases between them. The CDR3 spells CASSGSGNTIYF. The CDR3 DNA follows: TGTGCCAGCAGCGGCTCTGGAAACACCATATATTTT.

V gene TRBV10-2 combines with J gene TRBJ1-2; possibly TRBD1 for D (5 bases). Between the trimmed V and J ends, which lost 5 bases and 6 bases, there was a span of 10 bases. Per germline, CDR1 WSHSY and CDR2 SAAADI. This CDR3 is 12 amino acids long. The CDR3 nucleotides read TGCGCCAGCAGTTTGGCAGGGAATGGCTACACCTTC. Translated: CASSLAGNGYTF.

This clone was counted a single time. The chain uses TRBV5-6 and TRBJ1-2; TRBD1 matches 8 bases. The CDR3 runs to 18 residues. Trimming took 2 bases from V and 1 from J; bases not matched to a gene: 13. CDR1 is SGHDT and CDR2 is YYEEEE in the germline V gene. CDR3 in amino acids: CASSFNQIAGGGNYGYTF. CDR3 DNA sequence: TGTGCCAGCAGCTTTAACCAAATCGCAGGGGGCGGTAACTATGGCTACACCTTC.

The chain links TRBV25-1 to TRBJ2-3; 8 nucleotides align to TRBD1. The CDR3 sequence is 17 residues long. Germline V lookup: CDR1 MGHDK, CDR2 SYGVNS. V was clipped by 8 bases and J by 5 bases; unmatched bases: 18. The CDR3 DNA is TGTGCCAGCGCCACCCCTCAGGGGGCGATTGGCGGAGATACGCAGTATTTT. The encoded protein is CASATPQGAIGGDTQYF.